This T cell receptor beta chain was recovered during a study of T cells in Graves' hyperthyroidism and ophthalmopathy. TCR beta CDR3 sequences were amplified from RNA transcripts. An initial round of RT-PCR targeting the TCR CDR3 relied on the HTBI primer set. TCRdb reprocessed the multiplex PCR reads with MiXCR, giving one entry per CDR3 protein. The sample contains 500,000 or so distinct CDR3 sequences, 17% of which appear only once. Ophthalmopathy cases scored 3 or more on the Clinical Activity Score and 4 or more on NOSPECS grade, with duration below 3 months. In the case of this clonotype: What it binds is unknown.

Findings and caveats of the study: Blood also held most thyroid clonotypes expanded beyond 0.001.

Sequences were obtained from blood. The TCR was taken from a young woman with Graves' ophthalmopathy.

CDR3: CAISELWVGGGLSDTQYF. The CDR3 nucleotides read TGTGCCATCAGTGAGCTCTGGGTGGGCGGGGGGTTGTCAGATACGCAGTATTTT. The chain recombines TRBV10-3 with TRBJ2-3; 8 bases fit TRBD2. The CDR3 loop spans 18 amino acids. The V gene end was trimmed by 2 bases and the J gene end by 4 bases; junction bases not matched to a gene: 14. Per germline, CDR1 ENHRY and CDR2 SYGVKD.